Shown below are 11 T cell receptor beta chains from a single sample sequenced in a study of siplizumab effects on memory and regulatory T cells. The assay was immunoSEQ multiplex PCR, and TCRdb's table has in-frame clones only and misses some. The sample records tens of thousands of clones, about 87% being singletons. The sample taken for sequencing was Tregs sorted from blood. The source is a human donor in good health.

The rearrangement uses TRBV4-3 and TRBJ2-1, with D unresolved. Germline CDR1 LGHNA, CDR2 YSLEER. V lost 1 base and J 4 bases, leaving 2 bases between the germline ends. This CDR3 region has 12 residues. CDR3 protein: CASSQGYNEQFF. In DNA, the CDR3 is TGCGCCAGCAGCCAAGGGTACAATGAGCAGTTCTTC.

This clone occurred a few times. The rearrangement joins TRBV7-9 to TRBJ1-2, with a possible D match to TRBD1 (5 bases). This CDR3 region has 15 residues. Trimming took off 0 bases at V and 4 bases at J, with 12 bases between the two ends. Germline loops: CDR1 SEHNR, CDR2 FQNEAQ (reference sequence). CDR3: CASSLAMEGSYGYTF. For the CDR3, the DNA is TGTGCCAGCAGCTTAGCGATGGAGGGGAGCTATGGCTACACCTTC. Looking up the rest from reference TRBV7-9 and TRBJ1-2 gives the full variable domain: DTGVSQNPRHKITKRGQNVTFRCDPISEHNRLYWYRQTLGQGPEFLTYFQNEAQLEKSRLLSDRFSAERPKGSFSTLEIQRTEQGDSAMYLCASSLAMEGSYGYTFGSGTRLTVV.

This sequence joins TRBV6-5 and TRBJ1-2; 7 bases map to TRBD1. Germline-derived CDR1 and CDR2 are MNHEY and SVGAGI. J lost 4 bases, V lost 6 bases, and 5 bases had no gene match. The CDR3 is made up of 13 amino acids. The CDR3 coding sequence is TGTGCCAGCAGGTCCGGGACAGTCTATGGCTACACCTTC. Protein: CASRSGTVYGYTF.

The rearrangement uses TRBV5-4 and TRBJ1-5; 7 bases map to TRBD1. The CDR3 extends over 13 amino acids. After removal of 5 bases from V and 5 bases from J, the junction contained 4 bases not matched to a gene. Germline values: CDR1 SGHNT, CDR2 YYREEE (reference sequence). The CDR3 region has the DNA TGTGCCAGCAGTCGCGACAGGGATCAGCCCCAGCATTTT. It codes for CASSRDRDQPQHF. Based on the CDR3 plus reference TRBV5-4 and TRBJ1-5, the full variable domain is ETGVTQSPTHLIKTRGQQVTLRCSSQSGHNTVSWYQQALGQGPQFIFQYYREEENGRGNFPPRFSGLQFPNYSSELNVNALELDDSALYLCASSRDRDQPQHFGDGTRLSIL.

This sequence joins TRBV29-1 and TRBJ2-3; TRBD2 aligns across 13 bases. CDR1 and CDR2 from the germline V gene are SQVTM and ANQGSEA. Losses at the gene ends were 2 bases for V and 4 bases for J; bases not matched to a gene: 3. The length of the CDR3 is 15 residues. DNA for the CDR3: TGCAGCGTTGAAAAAACTAGCGGGGGGGCAGATACGCAGTATTTT. Protein: CSVEKTSGGADTQYF.

This clone has a handful of counts. The chain combines TRBV1 with TRBJ2-3; TRBD2 is taken as the D call from the table, unchecked against the DNA. TRBV1 is reported as a pseudogene. The length of the CDR3 is 13 residues. The CDR3 sequence: CTRGGLFTDTQYF. The CDR3 DNA reads TGCACCAGGGGGGGACTTTTCACAGATACGCAGTATTTT.

The V and J genes are TRBV5-1 and TRBJ1-1; possibly TRBD1 for D (6 bases). The germline gives CDR1 SGHRS, CDR2 YFSETQ. The germline V and J ends were trimmed by 6 bases and 6 bases, with 15 bases remaining between them. CDR3 size: 13 residues. The CDR3 region has the DNA TGCGCCAGCAAACCGGACAGTTGGTCTGAAGCTTTCTTT. As protein: CASKPDSWSEAFF.

V usage is TRBV7-2 and J usage is TRBJ2-3; D is undetermined. V was clipped by 1 base and J by 4 bases, with 12 bases between them. This CDR3 is 15 amino acids long. CDR1 SGHTA and CDR2 FQGNSA come from the germline V gene. In nucleotides, the CDR3 is TGTGCCAGCAGCTTAGTTCCAGGTTGGGCAGATACGCAGTATTTT. It encodes CASSLVPGWADTQYF.

The genes are TRBV28 and TRBJ1-1; no reliable D call. V was trimmed by 10 bases and J by 1 base, leaving 10 bases between them. CDR3 size: 12 residues. Germline-derived CDR1 and CDR2 are MDHEN and SYDVKM. For the CDR3, the DNA is TGTGCCACCCGGCTGGCGAACACTGAAGCTTTCTTT. Translating it yields CATRLANTEAFF.

CDR3 coding DNA: TGTGCTAGTGGTTTGGCCCCGGGACAGGGGGGTCTGGGTGAGCAGTTCTTC. It codes for CASGLAPGQGGLGEQFF. The chain joins TRBV12-5 to TRBJ2-1, with 11 bases matching TRBD1. The length of the CDR3 is 17 residues. V was pared by 1 base and J by 9 bases, with 11 bases of the junction left unmatched. From germline, CDR1 is LGHNT and CDR2 FRNRAP. Filled out from reference TRBV12-5 and TRBJ2-1, the complete variable domain reads DARVTQTPRHKVTEMGQEVTMRCQPILGHNTVFWYRQTMMQGLELLAYFRNRAPLDDSGMPKDRFSAEMPDATLATLKIQPSEPRDSAVYFCASGLAPGQGGLGEQFFGPGTRLTVL.

This chain uses TRBV28 with TRBJ2-2; 13 bases match TRBD2. The V gene end was trimmed by 8 bases and the J gene end by 1 base; junction bases not matched to a gene: 4. This CDR3 is built from 16 residues. Per germline, CDR1 MDHEN and CDR2 SYDVKM. For the CDR3, the DNA is TGTGCCAGCCGACTAGCGGGGGGCGGGAACACCGGGGAGCTGTTTTTT. This sequence encodes CASRLAGGGNTGELFF.